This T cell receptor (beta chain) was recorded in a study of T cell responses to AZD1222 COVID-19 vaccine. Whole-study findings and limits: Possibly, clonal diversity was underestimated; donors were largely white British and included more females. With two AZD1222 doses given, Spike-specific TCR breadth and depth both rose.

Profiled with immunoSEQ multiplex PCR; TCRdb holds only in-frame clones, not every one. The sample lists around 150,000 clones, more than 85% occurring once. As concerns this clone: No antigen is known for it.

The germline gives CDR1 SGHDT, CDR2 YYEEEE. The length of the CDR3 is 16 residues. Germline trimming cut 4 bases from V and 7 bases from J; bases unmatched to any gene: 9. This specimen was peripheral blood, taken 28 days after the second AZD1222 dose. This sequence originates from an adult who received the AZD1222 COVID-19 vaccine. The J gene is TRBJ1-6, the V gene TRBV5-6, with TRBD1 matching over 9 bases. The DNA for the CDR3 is TGTGCCAGCAGCAAAGACAGGGGGATGGTGAATTCACCCCTCCACTTT. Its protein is CASSKDRGMVNSPLHF.